This record covers a single T cell receptor (beta chain). Antigen specificity is unknown. This record comes from a study of Graves' ophthalmopathy and Graves' hyperthyroidism. Turning to the study itself: Upon initial diagnosis and before any treatment, peripheral blood was collected.

Study results and caveats: Among expanded thyroid clonotypes above 0.001 frequency, most also occurred in blood.

Per the germline V gene, CDR1 is SGDLS and CDR2 is YYNGEE. V gave up 0 bases and J gave up 4 bases, with 10 bases separating them. This CDR3 spans 15 amino acids. Each donor who had ophthalmopathy showed moderate-to-severe activity, a CAS of ≥3, a NOSPECS of ≥4, and a duration under 3 months. Patients were left out if they had other autoimmune diseases, uncontrolled infections, pregnancy or lactation. Using RNA transcripts, the TCR beta CDR3 regions were amplified. HTBI-primed RT-PCR formed the first round, and a multiplex PCR formed the second. TCRdb analysed the multiplex PCR reads with MiXCR anew, one entry per CDR3 protein. There are about 740,000 distinct CDR3 sequences in the sample; 35% to 50% occur only once, and 40% to 55% lies in the top ten.

The origin of this receptor is an adult man with Graves' ophthalmopathy. V is TRBV9 and J is TRBJ2-2, with unresolved D. Sequencing was done on a sample of peripheral blood. The CDR3, as DNA: TGTGCCAGCAGCGTAGCTGGAGTTAGCACCGGGGAGCTGTTTTTT. This gives the protein CASSVAGVSTGELFF.